The 2 T cell receptor beta chains presented below share a single source sample, sequenced in a study of cytomegalovirus exposure and HLA in healthy donors. With 60 Vbeta and 13 Jbeta primers, the PCR was carried out. Assay: immunoSEQ multiplex PCR; the TCRdb copy retains only in-frame clones and omits some. In the table there are about 160,000 clones, over 80% of which are singletons. The sample was PBMCs. These receptor sequences come from a boy younger than 10 in good health and CMV-seronegative.

This clone has just a few counts. This rearrangement joins TRBV9 to TRBJ2-2, with 7 bases that match TRBD2. The CDR3 runs 15 residues. J lost 4 bases, V lost 7 bases, and 10 bases had no gene match. Germline-derived CDR1 and CDR2 are SGDLS and YYNGEE. Here the CDR3 DNA reads TGTGCCAGCGGAGGAGGGGAGGGGATCACCGGGGAGCTGTTTTTT. Translation gives CASGGGEGITGELFF.

The chain links TRBV19 to TRBJ1-2; D not certain. Trimming removed 6 bases from V and 4 bases from J, with 9 bases in between. There are 12 residues in the CDR3. Germline CDR1 LNHDA, CDR2 SQIVND (reference sequence). The CDR3 DNA reads TGTGCCAGTAGCCCGGGGTCCTATGGCTACACCTTC. The encoded protein is CASSPGSYGYTF. Full variable domain (remainder filled in from reference TRBV19 and TRBJ1-2): DGGITQSPKYLFRKEGQNVTLSCEQNLNHDAMYWYRQDPGQGLRLIYYSQIVNDFQKGDIAEGYSVSREKKESFPLTVTSAQKNPTAFYLCASSPGSYGYTFGSGTRLTVV.